The 20 T cell receptor beta chains below all came from one sample that was sequenced in a study of beta chain features in type 1 diabetes. What was sequenced were expressed TCRB transcripts, since all of the isolated RNA had been reverse transcribed. The protocol was immunoSEQ multiplex PCR, while the TCRdb copy is restricted to in-frame clones and leaves out a portion. In the table there are 680,000 or so clones, about 16% of which are singletons. Sequenced input: naive CD4+ T cells from blood. Receptors originate from a man aged 18 to 29 in good health.

This clone was counted a few times. The CDR3 bases are TGTGCCAGCAGGCGAGCGGGGGAAGGGAATGAGCAGTTCTTC. Translating gives CASRRAGEGNEQFF. The chain employs TRBV6-5 and TRBJ2-1, with TRBD2 identical over 8 bases. The V segment lost 6 bases and the J segment 7 bases; nucleotides outside the gene matches: 8. Germline CDR1 and CDR2: MNHEY and SVGAGI. The CDR3 extends over 14 amino acids.

V gene TRBV5-6 combines with J gene TRBJ1-4; 12 nucleotides match TRBD1. V shed 4 bases, J shed 10 bases, and the junction held 8 bases outside the gene matches. Germline CDR1 SGHDT, CDR2 YYEEEE. CDR3 size: 15 residues. In DNA form, the CDR3 reads TGTGCCAGCAGCCCAAGGGGACAGGGGGCCCGAAAACTGTTTTTT. It codes for CASSPRGQGARKLFF.

This clone was recorded a few times. The chain is built from TRBV7-2 and TRBJ1-1; TRBD1 aligns across 7 bases. CDR1 and CDR2 from the germline V gene are SGHTA and FQGNSA. V lost 1 base, J lost 4 bases, and 18 bases stayed unmatched. The CDR3 loop spans 19 amino acids. The CDR3 loop reads CASSLGEQGRGRTGTEAFF. The CDR3, as DNA: TGTGCCAGCAGCTTAGGAGAACAGGGGCGAGGTCGAACGGGCACTGAAGCTTTCTTT.

In this sample, this clone turned up a few times. Other DNA sequences from this sample encode an identical CDR3 as well. This chain joins TRBV9 and TRBJ2-7, with D unresolved. V lost 0 bases, J lost 4 bases, and 8 bases lay in between. Germline V gives CDR1 SGDLS, CDR2 YYNGEE. CDR3 length equals 13 residues. CDR3 loop: CASSVGAGYEQYF. The CDR3 DNA follows: TGTGCCAGCAGCGTAGGGGCAGGTTACGAGCAGTACTTC.

A few counts support this clone. This chain uses TRBV4-3 with TRBJ2-7, with 8 nucleotides matching TRBD2. J gave up 2 bases and V 3 bases, and 9 bases lay outside the gene matches. Germline V gives CDR1 LGHNA, CDR2 YSLEER. This CDR3 is built from 16 residues. CDR3 sequence (DNA): TGCGCCAGCAGCCAGACCTGGGCTAGCGGGCCCTACGAGCAGTACTTC. This sequence encodes CASSQTWASGPYEQYF.

V usage is TRBV2 and J usage is TRBJ1-4; weak D call: TRBD1 (5 bases). V was cut by 8 bases and J by 0 bases, with 13 bases left in between. Germline lookup yields CDR1 SNHLY and CDR2 FYNNEI. This CDR3 contains 15 residues. The CDR3 bases are TGTGCCAGCGGTGTTGGGACTTCAACTAATGAAAAACTGTTTTTT. Translation gives CASGVGTSTNEKLFF.

CDR3 DNA sequence: TGTGCCAGCAGCGTAGTTGGTAGCGGGAGGGCCGGACCAAACAATGAGCAGTTCTTC. Translation: CASSVVGSGRAGPNNEQFF. The V call is TRBV9, the J call TRBJ2-1, with 11 bases identical to TRBD2. Trimming cost V 0 bases and J 5 bases; bases outside gene matches: 13. CDR1 and CDR2 from the germline V gene are SGDLS and YYNGEE. The CDR3 contains 19 residues.

The table lists this clone with a few counts. This chain connects TRBV6-1 to TRBJ2-5, with D possibly being TRBD1 or TRBD2 (6 bases each). CDR3 length: 15 amino acids. Germline CDR1 is MNHNS and CDR2 is SASEGT. V lost 1 base, J lost 6 bases, and 15 bases lay in between. CDR3 nucleotides: TGTGCCAGCAGTGAAGTAAAACAGGGCGGGAAGACCCAGTACTTC. It specifies CASSEVKQGGKTQYF.

This clone has only a few counts. This chain connects TRBV7-2 to TRBJ2-1; tentatively, D is TRBD1 or TRBD2 (5 bases each). The V gene's germline CDR1 is SGHTA and CDR2 FQGNSA. The CDR3 contains 16 residues. Trimming left V 4 bases short and J 5 bases short, with 18 bases between. This CDR3 reads CASSSRSGTRHNEQFF. CDR3 coding DNA: TGTGCCAGCAGCTCCCGTTCAGGGACGCGGCACAATGAGCAGTTCTTC.

The chain is built from TRBV7-9 and TRBJ1-1, with TRBD1 matching 8 bases. Germline trimming cut 1 base from V and 6 bases from J; bases unmatched to any gene: 7. The germline gives CDR1 SEHNR, CDR2 FQNEAQ (reference sequence). The CDR3 extends over 15 amino acids. The CDR3 DNA sequence: TGTGCCAGCAGCTTAGGGACAGGGAGGCTTTCTGAAGCTTTCTTT. As protein: CASSLGTGRLSEAFF.

This clone has just a few counts. V and J are TRBV4-3 and TRBJ1-2; D perhaps matches TRBD1 (5 bases). The V gene lost 1 base and the J gene lost 5 bases, with 17 bases spanning the gap. The germline gives CDR1 LGHNA, CDR2 YSLEER. This CDR3 region has 16 residues. As DNA, the CDR3 is TGCGCCAGCAGCCAAGTGTCAGGGAGTTTCGGGTATGGCTACACCTTC. The encoded protein is CASSQVSGSFGYGYTF.

The rearrangement joins TRBV9 to TRBJ1-6; possible D gene TRBD1, 5 bases. Germline lookup yields CDR1 SGDLS and CDR2 YYNGEE. The CDR3 is made up of 18 amino acids. Trimming removed 0 bases from V and 8 bases from J, with 21 bases in between. CDR3 DNA sequence: TGTGCCAGCAGCGTAGGCCCACTGGGGGGGGGTCCTGATTCACCCCTCCACTTT. It specifies CASSVGPLGGGPDSPLHF.

The rearrangement joins TRBV4-3 to TRBJ1-1; the D is unclear. The CDR3 length is 15 residues. Germline-derived CDR1 and CDR2 are LGHNA and YSLEER. V gave up 0 bases and J gave up 1 base, with 9 bases separating them. CDR3 region: CASSQDGYKNTEAFF. The CDR3 DNA follows: TGCGCCAGCAGCCAAGACGGGTATAAGAACACTGAAGCTTTCTTT.

This clone was observed a handful of times. The sample holds other DNA sequences that translate to the same CDR3. This chain links TRBV20-1 with TRBJ1-4, with unresolved D. The CDR3 runs 10 residues. Germline V lookup: CDR1 DFQATT, CDR2 SNEGSKA (reference sequence). V lost 2 bases to trimming and J lost 8 bases, with 3 bases between them. CDR3 sequence reads: CSARLEKLFF. In DNA, the CDR3 is TGCAGTGCTAGATTAGAAAAACTGTTTTTT.

The V gene is TRBV28, the J gene TRBJ2-7; D unresolved. This CDR3 region has 11 residues. Germline V gives CDR1 MDHEN, CDR2 SYDVKM. Deletions cut 4 bases from V and 3 bases from J, with 4 bases between. The CDR3 is CASSSDYEQYF. CDR3 nucleotides: TGTGCCAGCAGTTCGGACTACGAGCAGTACTTC.

Of note for this clone: This sample also contains other DNA sequences that code for the same CDR3. This sequence joins TRBV28 and TRBJ2-4, with 11 bases identical to TRBD2. J gave up 2 bases and V 5 bases, and 2 bases lay outside the gene matches. Per germline, CDR1 MDHEN and CDR2 SYDVKM. CDR3 length: 15 amino acids. CDR3 in DNA: TGTGCCAGCAGTCTAGCGGGAGGAACCAAAAACATTCAGTACTTC. The encoded protein is CASSLAGGTKNIQYF.

In this sample, this clone turned up a few times. The V call is TRBV19, the J call TRBJ2-7, with TRBD1 matching 10 bases. The germline V gene has CDR1 LNHDA and CDR2 SQIVND (reference sequence). The CDR3 contains 14 residues. V was pared by 7 bases and J by 0 bases, with 3 bases of the junction left unmatched. The CDR3 region is CASTRDRGSYEQYF. The CDR3 DNA sequence: TGTGCCAGTACCCGGGACAGGGGCTCCTACGAGCAGTACTTC.

J is TRBJ1-1 and V is TRBV25-1; D not certain. Trimming stripped 0 bases from V and 11 bases from J, with 7 bases between. Germline V gene lookup returns CDR1 MGHDK and CDR2 SYGVNS. This CDR3 is 11 amino acids long. CDR3 sequence (DNA): TGTGCCAGCAGTGAATATACTAGGGCTTTCTTT. Translated, it gives CASSEYTRAFF.

V gene TRBV7-9 combines with J gene TRBJ1-6; the D is unclear. V lost 3 bases and J lost 9, with 12 bases in between. Per germline, CDR1 SEHNR and CDR2 FQNEAQ (reference sequence). This CDR3 region has 14 residues. In nucleotides, the CDR3 is TGTGCCAGCAGCTTGGGTGAGGTGCGTTCACCCCTCCACTTT. Its protein product is CASSLGEVRSPLHF.

V is TRBV29-1 and J is TRBJ2-7; TRBD2 agrees at 12 bases. Germline V gives CDR1 SQVTM, CDR2 ANQGSEA. The CDR3 extends over 13 amino acids. J was trimmed by 7 bases and V by 7 bases; bases with no gene match: 8. The CDR3 region is CSARRTSGAEQYF. DNA of the CDR3: TGCAGCGCCCGGCGGACTAGCGGGGCGGAGCAGTACTTC.